Listed below are T cell receptor beta chains from one sample, sequenced in a study of shared clonotypes between healthy human individuals. Generated by immunoSEQ multiplex PCR, the TCRdb table keeps only in-frame clones and is missing some. Seen here are 2,500,000 or so clones, 93% observed once, and the top ten hold roughly 0.39%. Sequencing was done on a sample of naive CD4+ T cells from PBMCs. The receptors derive from a man aged 18-30 years in good health. Some clones in this sample may be carry-over from other donors' samples. Both conserved end residues are part of each CDR3. A D gene is named only where the DNA matches it firmly. Some rows have no size entry. The others give once, few or many, or a class for an expanded clone.

D	J	V	size	CDR3	DNA
TRBD2	TRBJ2-5	TRBV7-2	once	CASSLYGLAGVETQYF	TGTGCCAGCAGCCTATACGGACTAGCGGGAGTAGAGACCCAGTACTTC
TRBD2	TRBJ2-1	TRBV27	.	CASSLSGLARNGNEQFF	TGTGCCAGCAGTTTATCCGGACTAGCGAGGAATGGTAATGAGCAGTTCTTC
TRBD1	TRBJ2-2	TRBV27	.	CASSSPGQGRFGELFF	TGTGCCAGCAGTTCACCGGGACAGGGCAGGTTCGGGGAGCTGTTTTTT
.	TRBJ2-1	TRBV6-5	.	CASSYSNLGGEQFF	TGTGCCAGCAGTTACTCGAATTTAGGGGGTGAGCAGTTCTTC
TRBD2	TRBJ2-7	TRBV11-1	.	CASSHTGLGSYEQYF	TGTGCCAGCAGCCATACGGGACTAGGCTCCTACGAGCAGTACTTC
.	TRBJ2-3	TRBV21-1	.	CASSSLAGGTDTQYF	TGTGCCAGCAGCTCTCTAGCGGGAGGGACAGATACGCAGTATTTT
TRBD1	TRBJ1-1	TRBV5-1	.	CASSYTGGRNTEAFF	TGCGCCAGCAGTTACACAGGGGGAAGAAACACTGAAGCTTTCTTT
TRBD2	TRBJ2-3	TRBV7-3	.	CASSPGTSGRDTQYF	TGTGCCAGCAGCCCAGGGACTAGCGGGAGGGATACGCAGTATTTT
.	TRBJ1-5	TRBV4-1	few	CASSHINQPQHF	TGCGCCAGCAGCCACATTAATCAGCCCCAGCATTTT
.	TRBJ2-3	TRBV11-3	.	CASSLGRGTDTQYF	TGTGCCAGCAGCTTAGGCAGGGGTACAGATACGCAGTATTTT
TRBD2	TRBJ2-4	TRBV29-1	.	CSVGSSGTNIQYF	TGCAGCGTTGGATCTAGCGGGACAAACATTCAGTACTTC
.	TRBJ1-5	TRBV15	.	CATSRDRGQPQHF	TGTGCCACCAGCAGAGATCGGGGTCAGCCCCAGCATTTT
.	TRBJ1-2	TRBV5-8	.	CASSLISGYTF	TGTGCCAGCAGCCTAATCAGTGGCTACACCTTC
.	TRBJ2-7	TRBV11-1	.	CASSYSYEQYF	TGTGCCAGCAGCTACTCCTACGAGCAGTACTTC
.	TRBJ2-5	TRBV28	once	CASSLSTVGTQYF	TGTGCCAGCAGTTTATCGACGGTGGGGACCCAGTACTTC
.	TRBJ2-5	TRBV6-6	.	CASSRGTRQETQYF	TGTGCCAGCAGTCGCGGGACAAGGCAAGAGACCCAGTACTTC
TRBD2	TRBJ2-2	TRBV2	.	CASSDLVLAGGNPGELFF	TGTGCCAGCAGTGATCTTGTACTAGCGGGAGGGAACCCCGGGGAGCTGTTTTTT
TRBD2	TRBJ2-3	TRBV9	.	CASSAAGATDTQYF	TGTGCCAGCAGCGCAGCGGGGGCCACAGATACGCAGTATTTT
.	TRBJ1-2	TRBV7-8	.	CASSGRQLVYGYTF	TGTGCCAGCAGCGGTCGACAGCTAGTCTATGGCTACACCTTC
.	TRBJ1-1	TRBV29-1	.	CSVESVNTEAFF	TGCAGCGTTGAATCGGTGAACACTGAAGCTTTCTTT
.	TRBJ1-4	TRBV5-1	once	CASSPRDLRRGEKLFF	TGCGCCAGCAGCCCGCGGGACCTTCGAAGAGGTGAAAAACTGTTTTTT
TRBD1	TRBJ2-7	TRBV2	once	CASSRTGSYEQYF	TGTGCCAGCAGCAGGACAGGCTCCTACGAGCAGTACTTC
.	TRBJ2-1	TRBV7-3	once	CASSSWALSYNEQFF	TGTGCCAGCAGCTCGTGGGCCCTCTCCTACAATGAGCAGTTCTTC
TRBD2	TRBJ2-2	TRBV19	.	CASRLASSGELFF	TGTGCCAGCAGACTAGCGAGTTCCGGGGAGCTGTTTTTT
.	TRBJ1-6	TRBV6-5	.	CASRGRTTNSPLHF	TGTGCCAGCAGAGGACGGACTACTAATTCACCCCTCCACTTT
.	TRBJ2-3	TRBV7-9	.	CASSHRDITDTQYF	TGTGCCAGCAGCCACCGGGACATCACAGATACGCAGTATTTT
TRBD1	TRBJ2-7	TRBV7-8	.	CASSQGQSLRGQYF	TGTGCCAGCAGCCAGGGACAGTCCCTACGAGGGCAGTACTTC
.	TRBJ2-5	TRBV5-1	.	CASSLRTRGETQYF	TGCGCCAGCAGCCTGAGGACGAGGGGAGAGACCCAGTACTTC
TRBD2	TRBJ2-7	TRBV7-9	.	CASSQPLAGGTYEQYF	TGTGCCAGCAGCCAGCCACTAGCGGGGGGCACCTACGAGCAGTACTTC
.	TRBJ1-1	TRBV6-5	.	CASSYSGGRVDTEAFF	TGTGCCAGCAGTTACTCGGGAGGGCGGGTGGACACTGAAGCTTTCTTT
TRBD1	TRBJ2-7	TRBV27	.	CASSFMRDRGHEQYF	TGTGCCAGCAGTTTCATGCGGGACAGGGGGCACGAGCAGTACTTC
.	TRBJ1-3	TRBV5-1	.	CASSLAGLSGNTIYF	TGCGCCAGCAGCTTGGCCGGTCTCTCTGGAAACACCATATATTTT
TRBD2	TRBJ2-3	TRBV19	.	CASSRPSGSSGDTQYF	TGTGCCAGTTCTAGACCTAGCGGGAGTAGTGGAGATACGCAGTATTTT
.	TRBJ2-7	TRBV7-2	.	CASSARSTLSYEQYF	TGTGCCAGCAGCGCTCGGTCCACCCTCTCCTACGAGCAGTACTTC
TRBD1	TRBJ1-2	TRBV6-5	.	CASSPYRGNYGYTF	TGTGCCAGCAGTCCCTACAGGGGGAACTATGGCTACACCTTC
.	TRBJ1-4	TRBV30	few	CAWSPPPGTNEKLFF	TGTGCCTGGAGTCCGCCCCCCGGGACTAATGAAAAACTGTTTTTT
.	TRBJ1-5	TRBV5-6	.	CASSLFLQGNQPQHF	TGTGCCAGCAGCTTGTTTCTGCAGGGCAATCAGCCCCAGCATTTT
.	TRBJ2-5	TRBV7-9	.	CASSLEGAQYF	TGTGCCAGCAGCTTAGAGGGGGCCCAGTACTTC
TRBD2	TRBJ2-5	TRBV5-1	once	CASSLAASGAQETQYF	TGCGCCAGCAGCTTGGCAGCTAGCGGAGCACAAGAGACCCAGTACTTC
TRBD1	TRBJ1-1	TRBV5-6	.	CASSLPGQGNTEAFF	TGTGCCAGCAGCTTACCGGGACAGGGGAACACTGAAGCTTTCTTT
.	TRBJ2-2	TRBV6-5	.	CASSFAGELFF	TGTGCCAGCAGTTTCGCCGGGGAGCTGTTTTTT